This TCR beta chain was recovered during a study of blood T cell repertoires in COVID-19. The method was immunoSEQ multiplex PCR; TCRdb's version includes in-frame clones alone and lacks a portion of them. This repertoire shows 250,000 to 300,000 clones, about 88% found once; its top ten account for about 11%. Germline loops: CDR1 ENHRY, CDR2 SYGVKD. Deletions cut 1 base from V and 3 bases from J, with 11 bases between. The CDR3 has 15 amino acids. The receptor was isolated from a woman between 25 and 40 years old with COVID-19, enrolled during active disease. The sample taken for sequencing was peripheral blood. This chain connects TRBV10-3 to TRBJ2-3, with D unclear. The CDR3 bases are TGTGCCATCAGTGAGTGGGCTCAGGTTACAGATACGCAGTATTTT. Amino acid sequence: CAISEWAQVTDTQYF.